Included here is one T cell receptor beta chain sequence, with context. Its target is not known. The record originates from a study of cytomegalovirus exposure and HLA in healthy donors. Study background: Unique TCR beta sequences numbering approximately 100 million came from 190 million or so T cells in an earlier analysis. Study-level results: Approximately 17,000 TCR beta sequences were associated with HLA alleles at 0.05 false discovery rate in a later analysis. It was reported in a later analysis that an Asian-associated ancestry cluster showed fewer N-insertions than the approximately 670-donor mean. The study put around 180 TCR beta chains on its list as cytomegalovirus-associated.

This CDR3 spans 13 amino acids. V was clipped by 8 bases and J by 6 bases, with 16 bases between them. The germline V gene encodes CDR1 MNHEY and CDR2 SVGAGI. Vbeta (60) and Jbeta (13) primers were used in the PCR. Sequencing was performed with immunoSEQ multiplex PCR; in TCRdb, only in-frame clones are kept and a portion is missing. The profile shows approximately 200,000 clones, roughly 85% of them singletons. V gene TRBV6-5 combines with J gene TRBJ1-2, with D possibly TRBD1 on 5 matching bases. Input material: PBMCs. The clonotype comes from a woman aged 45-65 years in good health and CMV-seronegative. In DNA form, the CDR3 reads TGTGCCAGCCGGGGGTCATCCTTTGATGGCTACACCTTC. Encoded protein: CASRGSSFDGYTF.